This T cell receptor (beta chain) was sequenced for a study of PD-L1 blockade in urothelial cancer. Study information: About 85% of the roughly 29 patients were men whose urothelial cancer was bladder-origin. Reported median T cell count for blood samples was around 140,000. Study-level points and caveats: Durable-benefit cases showed more tumor-associated blood clone expansion at 3 weeks.

Method: immunoSEQ multiplex PCR; TCRdb's copy keeps in-frame clones and lacks some. The sample consists of some 66,000 clones, roughly 86% of them appearing once. Described time point: pretreatment peripheral blood. Disease in patients was locally advanced or metastatic urothelial carcinoma. A word on this clone: No antigen is known for it.

CDR3 size: 16 residues. The J segment lost 8 bases and the V segment lost 2 bases, leaving 13 bases of the junction unmatched. CDR1 is SGDLS, CDR2 YYNGEE, per germline. This receptor was taken from a man aged 55 to 69 with urothelial cancer. The chain uses TRBV9 and TRBJ2-1; 7 bases map to TRBD1. Sequencing used PBMCs, obtained around atezolizumab (anti-PD-L1) treatment. CDR3 DNA sequence: TGTGCCAGCAGCGTCCCCCGGGACAGCCCTGTCGATGAGCAGTTCTTC. It specifies CASSVPRDSPVDEQFF.